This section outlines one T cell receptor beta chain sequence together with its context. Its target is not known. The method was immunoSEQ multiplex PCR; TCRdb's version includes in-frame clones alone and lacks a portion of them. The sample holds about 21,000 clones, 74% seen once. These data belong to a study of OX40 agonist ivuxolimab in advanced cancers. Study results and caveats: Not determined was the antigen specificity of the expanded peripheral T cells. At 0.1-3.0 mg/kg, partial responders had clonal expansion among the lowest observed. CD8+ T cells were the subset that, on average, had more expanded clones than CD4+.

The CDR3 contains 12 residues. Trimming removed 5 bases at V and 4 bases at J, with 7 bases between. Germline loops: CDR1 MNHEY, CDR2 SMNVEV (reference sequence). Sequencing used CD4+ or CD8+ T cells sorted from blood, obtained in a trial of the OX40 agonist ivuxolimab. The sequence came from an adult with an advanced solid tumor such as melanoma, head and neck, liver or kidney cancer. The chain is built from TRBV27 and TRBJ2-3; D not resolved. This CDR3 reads CASSPTSDTQYF. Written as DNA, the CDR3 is TGTGCCAGCAGTCCCACGTCAGATACGCAGTATTTT.